These T cell receptor beta chains were read from a single sample in a study of T-cell memory formation after mild COVID-19. MiXCR, applied by TCRdb to the 5' RACE reads, yields one record per CDR3 protein. The table shows roughly 250,000 distinct CDR3 sequences, with 16% occurring only once. Sample: PBMCs or a T cell subset sorted from them (not recorded which). The source of these receptors is a young man who had mild COVID-19 (a few samples of this study predate the infection). Cell type and time point are not known. Each CDR3 is given with its conserved first and last residue. A D gene is named only where the DNA matches it firmly. Clone size is given for some rows only: seen once, a few or many times, or a class if the clone is expanded.

TRBD1,14,-,TRBJ2-5,TRBV5-1,TGCGCCAGCAGCCCGTGGGGGACAGGAGAGACCCAGTACTTC,CASSPWGTGETQYF
TRBD2,16,few,TRBJ2-3,TRBV10-3,TGTGCCATCAGTAAGAGCGGGGCACCAAGCACAGATACGCAGTATTTT,CAISKSGAPSTDTQYF
TRBD1,15,-,TRBJ2-5,TRBV3-1,TGTGCCAGCAGCCAACCGGGACAGGGTGAGGAGACCCAGTACTTC,CASSQPGQGEETQYF
-,13,once,TRBJ2-5,TRBV12-3/TRBV12-4,TGTGCCAGCATTCCGAGGCGGGGAGAGACCCAGTACTTC,CASIPRRGETQYF
-,14,-,TRBJ2-3,TRBV5-1,TGCGCCAGCAGCTTAGCCAGAAGCACAGATACGCAGTATTTT,CASSLARSTDTQYF
-,14,few,TRBJ1-5,TRBV6-2/TRBV6-3,TGTGCCAGCAGTCAGACAGTAACTGATCAGCCCCAGCATTTT,CASSQTVTDQPQHF
TRBD2,14,few,TRBJ2-3,TRBV20-1,TGCAGTGCCTTCCCGGGGGGAAGCACAGATACGCAGTATTTT,CSAFPGGSTDTQYF
TRBD2,19,few,TRBJ2-2,TRBV4-3,TGCGCCAGCAGCCAAGCAGGAGCAGCGGGGGGCCCGAACACCGGGGAGCTGTTTTTT,CASSQAGAAGGPNTGELFF
-,14,few,TRBJ2-3,TRBV20-1,TGCAGTGCTAGAGTTCTTAGGGAAGCAGATACGCAGTATTTT,CSARVLREADTQYF
TRBD2,19,-,TRBJ2-5,TRBV7-9,TGTGCCAGCAGCCCCACCCTCTCCGGGACTAGCGGGACAAGGGGGGCCCAGTACTTC,CASSPTLSGTSGTRGAQYF
-,14,many,TRBJ2-3,TRBV4-3,TGCGCCAGCAGCTCCTCCCTCCTTCGCGATACGCAGTATTTT,CASSSSLLRDTQYF
-,14,few,TRBJ2-4,TRBV5-4,TGTGCCAGCAGCTTCTCCACCCAAGAAAACATTCAGTACTTC,CASSFSTQENIQYF
TRBD2,15,-,TRBJ2-3,TRBV6-5,TGTGCCAGCAGCCCACTTGGCGGGAGGGTGGATACGCAGTATTTT,CASSPLGGRVDTQYF
TRBD1,15,few,TRBJ1-1,TRBV7-3,TGTGCCAGCAGCTCCAGGGGGCAGGGTGGAACTGAAGCTTTCTTT,CASSSRGQGGTEAFF
TRBD1,17,once,TRBJ1-6,TRBV20-1,TGCAGTGCTAGAGACCCTAGGACAGGGGAGAATAATTCACCCCTCCACTTT,CSARDPRTGENNSPLHF